The rows below give T cell receptor beta chains drawn from one sample of a study of T cell repertoires in cytomegalovirus infection. Their antigen targets remain unknown. TCRdb recomputed calls from the reads with MiXCR, one row per CDR3 protein. The sample yields 550,000 to 700,000 distinct CDR3 sequences, 40% seen once. Sequencing was performed on cultured PBMCs, taken from culture after CMV antigen stimulation. These receptors all come from a human donor in good health (CMV status not recorded). Some clones in this sample may be carry-over from other donors' samples. CDR3s include the opening cysteine and the closing phenylalanine or tryptophan. Each record gives: CDR3 protein, CDR3 DNA, clone size, D gene, V gene, J gene. A D gene is named only where the DNA matches it firmly. Clone size, where shown, is once, few, many, or a class for clones that have expanded.

CDR3: CASSVGIGGNTIYF; DNA: TGTGCCAGCAGCGTAGGGATCGGCGGAAACACCATATATTTT; size: few; D: .; V: TRBV7-8; J: TRBJ1-3
CDR3: CASSLVVSGSRGEQFF; DNA: TGTGCCAGCAGTTTAGTTGTTAGCGGGAGTAGGGGTGAGCAGTTCTTC; size: few; D: TRBD2; V: TRBV12-3/TRBV12-4; J: TRBJ2-1
CDR3: CASRTDRGGYTDTQYF; DNA: TGTGCCAGTAGGACCGACAGGGGAGGTTATACAGATACGCAGTATTTT; size: .; D: TRBD1; V: TRBV19; J: TRBJ2-3
CDR3: CASSLTRDRSNGYTF; DNA: TGTGCCAGCAGTCTTACTCGGGACAGGTCGAACGGCTACACCTTC; size: .; D: TRBD1; V: TRBV12-3/TRBV12-4; J: TRBJ1-2
CDR3: CSVEDRGITKANYGYTF; DNA: TGCAGCGTTGAAGATCGCGGGATAACGAAAGCTAACTATGGCTACACCTTC; size: once; D: .; V: TRBV29-1; J: TRBJ1-2
CDR3: CASSYFPTYEQYF; DNA: TGTGCCAGCAGTTATTTCCCCACCTACGAGCAGTACTTC; size: .; D: .; V: TRBV6-5; J: TRBJ2-7
CDR3: CASSLGQVVGEQYF; DNA: TGCGCCAGCAGCTTGGGACAGGTTGTCGGAGAGCAGTACTTC; size: few; D: .; V: TRBV5-1; J: TRBJ2-7
CDR3: CASSFPSPGATGELFF; DNA: TGTGCCAGTAGTTTCCCCTCGCCTGGGGCCACCGGGGAGCTGTTTTTT; size: .; D: .; V: TRBV19; J: TRBJ2-2
CDR3: CASSPRGVGVISGANVLTF; DNA: TGTGCCAGCAGCCCTAGGGGAGTGGGCGTAATCTCTGGGGCCAACGTCCTGACTTTC; size: .; D: .; V: TRBV7-6; J: TRBJ2-6
CDR3: CASSPPWRGWNPTYEQYF; DNA: TGTGCCAGCAGCCCCCCGTGGCGCGGGTGGAACCCTACCTACGAGCAGTACTTC; size: .; D: .; V: TRBV7-9; J: TRBJ2-7
CDR3: CSARDSSGRAGDTQYF; DNA: TGCAGTGCTAGAGATTCTAGCGGGAGGGCCGGGGATACGCAGTATTTT; size: .; D: TRBD2; V: TRBV20-1; J: TRBJ2-3
CDR3: CASSVSGGPYNEQFF; DNA: TGTGCCAGCAGTGTCAGCGGGGGCCCCTACAATGAGCAGTTCTTC; size: few; D: TRBD2; V: TRBV12-3/TRBV12-4; J: TRBJ2-1
CDR3: CASSLASTAEETQYF; DNA: TGCGCCAGCAGCTTGGCCTCCACAGCAGAAGAGACCCAGTACTTC; size: .; D: .; V: TRBV5-1; J: TRBJ2-5